At least ten counts were recorded for the clone carrying this T cell receptor beta chain. This sample was included in a study of naive and memory T cell subsets. Adult healthy volunteers gave 2.5 ml peripheral blood for whole-blood RNA. A UMI-containing oligonucleotide was joined by 3' ligation to the TCR cDNA template. Germline assignment: CDR1 MNHEY and CDR2 SVGEGT. CDR3 length equals 12 residues. The V end was cut by 5 bases, the J end by 0 bases, with 5 bases between. Reverse transcription of blood and skin TCR RNA was primed at alpha and beta constant regions. The SP2 primer and nested alpha and beta constant region primers amplified ligated cDNA in four rounds. TCRdb reprocessed the 5' RACE reads via MiXCR and lists one record per CDR3 protein. The top ten clones hold under 9% of a sample with more than 20,000 distinct CDR3 sequences, roughly 4% of them seen once.

The V gene is TRBV6-2 or TRBV6-3, the J gene TRBJ2-7; D gene ambiguous. This receptor was taken from a male donor in good health. Here the CDR3 reads CASSGFSYEQYF. In nucleotides, the CDR3 is TGTGCCAGCAGTGGATTCTCCTACGAGCAGTACTTC.